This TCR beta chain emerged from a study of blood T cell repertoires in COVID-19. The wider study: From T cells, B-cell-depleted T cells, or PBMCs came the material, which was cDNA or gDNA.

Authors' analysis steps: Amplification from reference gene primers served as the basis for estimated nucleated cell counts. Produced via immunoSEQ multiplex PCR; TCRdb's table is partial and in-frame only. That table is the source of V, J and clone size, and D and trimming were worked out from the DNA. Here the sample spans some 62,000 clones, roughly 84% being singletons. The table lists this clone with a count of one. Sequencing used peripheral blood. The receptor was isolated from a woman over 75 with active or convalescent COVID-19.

CDR3 residues: CASSYTGGNTGELFF. CDR3 coding DNA: TGTGCCAGCAGTTACACCGGGGGGAACACCGGGGAGCTGTTTTTT. The chain uses TRBV6-5 and TRBJ2-2; a possible D gene is TRBD2 (6 bases). The CDR3 has 15 residues. Germline CDR1 and CDR2: MNHEY and SVGAGI. The ends were cut back, 2 bases at V and 1 base at J, with 8 bases in the middle.